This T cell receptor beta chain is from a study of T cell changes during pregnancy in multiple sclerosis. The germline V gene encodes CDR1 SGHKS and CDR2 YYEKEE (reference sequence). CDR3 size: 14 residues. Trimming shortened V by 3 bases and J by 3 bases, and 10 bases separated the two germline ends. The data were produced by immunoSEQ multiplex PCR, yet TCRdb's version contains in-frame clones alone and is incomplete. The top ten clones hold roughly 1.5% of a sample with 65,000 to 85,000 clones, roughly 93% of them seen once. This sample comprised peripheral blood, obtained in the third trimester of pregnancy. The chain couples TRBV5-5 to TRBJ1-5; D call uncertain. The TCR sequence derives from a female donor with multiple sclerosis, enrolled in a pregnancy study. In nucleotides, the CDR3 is TGTGCCAGCAGCTACATACAGAACAATCAGCCCCAGCATTTT. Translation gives CASSYIQNNQPQHF.